This paragraph covers one TCR beta chain sequence. Profiling relied on immunoSEQ multiplex PCR, and the TCRdb table lists in-frame clones only, not all of them. The sample has some 11,000 clones; approximately 90% are singletons. This CDR3 has 12 amino acids. Trimming pared 5 bases from V and 6 bases from J, leaving 8 bases between. Germline CDR1 and CDR2: MNHEY and SVGAGI. This record belongs to a study of T cell changes during pregnancy in multiple sclerosis. The J gene is TRBJ1-5, the V gene TRBV6-5, with unresolved D. The sequencing here drew on CD8+ T cells from peripheral blood mononuclear cells, taken in the first trimester of pregnancy. The receptor comes from a female donor in good health, enrolled as a control in a pregnancy study. In nucleotides, the CDR3 is TGTGCCAGCAGTCCTCCGGGTCAGCCCCAGCATTTT. It codes for CASSPPGQPQHF.